A single sample gave rise to the 3 T cell receptor beta chains below, sequenced in a study of T-cell reconstitution after alpha-beta-depleted transplantation in children (dated by TCRdb to about 2016). Library preparation was by PCR. The data were produced on an Illumina HiSeq 2500. TCR libraries were prepared with molecular barcoding, using unique molecular identifiers to normalize TCRbeta repertoire quantification. In-frame beta chains were kept once TCRdb had trimmed the public reads at Q25 with fastp and called clones with MiXCR. Every entry covers one CDR3 protein and lists the most common genes and DNA from its rows. Recorded for this sample are hundreds of thousands of distinct CDR3 sequences; about 9.5% of them occurred a single time. The ten top clones hold 5% to 7% of the sample. The sample consisted of PBMCs from the stem cell graft donor, taken from the stem cell graft. The source is a human donor who donated a stem cell graft to a child with acute lymphoblastic leukemia.

This clonotype was counted only a few times. J is TRBJ1-2 and V is TRBV20-1; 7 bases fit TRBD1. V was clipped by 2 bases and J by 5 bases; unmatched bases: 2. Per germline, CDR1 DFQATT and CDR2 SNEGSKA (reference sequence). This CDR3 comprises 12 residues. The CDR3: CSARRDSYGYTF. CDR3 nucleotide sequence: TGCAGTGCTAGAAGGGACAGTTATGGCTACACCTTC.

The gene calls are TRBV7-2 and TRBJ2-3; 10 bases fit TRBD1. Germline-derived CDR1 and CDR2 are SGHTA and FQGNSA. The J segment lost 1 base and the V segment lost 3 bases, leaving 16 bases of the junction unmatched. The CDR3 is 20 amino acids. CDR3 residues: CASSLRGQGFVSGGTDTQYF. The DNA for the CDR3 is TGTGCCAGCAGCTTGCGGGGACAGGGGTTTGTTTCCGGGGGCACAGATACGCAGTATTTT.

The chain has TRBV5-1 and TRBJ1-4; D possibly corresponds to TRBD1 (5 bases). Trimming stripped 2 bases from V and 5 bases from J, with 13 bases between. CDR3 size: 15 residues. CDR1 and CDR2 (germline): SGHRS, YFSETQ. This CDR3 reads CASSFGDRSNEKLFF. The CDR3 nucleotides are TGCGCCAGCAGCTTCGGGGACCGCTCGAATGAAAAACTGTTTTTT.